This T cell receptor beta chain was found in a study of blood T cells in healthy people across ages. In its sample, this clonotype was seen a few times. With a J-beta primer mix and a sample-barcoded 5' primer, a second PCR ran roughly 7 to 11 cycles. Each cDNA molecule received a tag from a template-switch adaptor that had 12 random nucleotides. TCRdb itself ran the 5' RACE reads through MiXCR, one entry per CDR3 protein. Of approximately 1,700,000 distinct CDR3 sequences in the sample, approximately 40% were seen once. Trimming left V 3 bases short and J 5 bases short, with 13 bases between. Germline V gives CDR1 MNHEY, CDR2 SVGEGT. The CDR3 has 14 residues.

The sample taken for sequencing was blood. This sequence was found in a human donor in good health. The chain is built from TRBV6-2 or TRBV6-3 and TRBJ1-2, with D possibly being TRBD1 (6 bases). CDR3 DNA sequence: TGTGCCAGCAGTTATTCCGACAGGCGGTATGGCTACACCTTC. Protein product: CASSYSDRRYGYTF.